This T cell receptor (beta chain) was obtained from a study of T cell changes during pregnancy in multiple sclerosis. The CDR3 runs 17 residues. V dropped 1 base and J dropped 1; count of bases not matched to a gene: 7. The germline V gene has CDR1 SGHVS and CDR2 FQNEAQ. The data were produced by immunoSEQ multiplex PCR, yet TCRdb's version contains in-frame clones alone and is incomplete. The sample consists of 33,000 or so clones, 70% to 90% of them appearing once. The chain has TRBV7-8 and TRBJ2-5, with TRBD1 matching 9 bases. The sample here was CD8+ T cells from peripheral blood mononuclear cells, taken in the second trimester of pregnancy. This clonotype was obtained from a female donor with multiple sclerosis, enrolled in a pregnancy study. CDR3 loop: CASSLGSGQGSQETQYF. DNA for the CDR3: TGTGCCAGCAGCTTAGGGTCCGGACAGGGGTCCCAAGAGACCCAGTACTTC.